Presented here are 27 T cell receptor beta chains from one specimen sequenced in a study of long-term antiretroviral therapy in people with HIV. They ran version v3.0 of the immunoSEQ assay at survey level. Measured with immunoSEQ multiplex PCR; TCRdb has only the in-frame clones, and not every one. The sample carries 20,000 to 25,000 clones, roughly 83% recorded once. Source: unsorted PBMCs, taken 0.7 years before starting antiretroviral therapy. These receptors came from a man aged 25-45 years with HIV.

The chain carries TRBV9 and TRBJ2-1; D tentatively reads TRBD1 or TRBD2 (6 bases each). V was shortened by 2 bases and J by 2 bases, with 11 bases between the two germline ends. Germline CDR1 is SGDLS and CDR2 is YYNGEE. The length of the CDR3 is 15 residues. CDR3 residues: CASSVSGATYNEQFF. In DNA form, the CDR3 reads TGTGCCAGCAGCGTGTCGGGGGCCACCTACAATGAGCAGTTCTTC. The whole variable domain, remainder taken from reference TRBV9 and TRBJ2-1, is DSGVTQTPKHLITATGQRVTLRCSPRSGDLSVYWYQQSLDQGLQFLIQYYNGEERAKGNILERFSAQQFPDLHSELNLSSLELGDSALYFCASSVSGATYNEQFFGPGTRLTVL.

This rearrangement joins TRBV7-6 to TRBJ2-7, with TRBD2 identical over 8 bases. The CDR3 spans 15 residues. The trim removed 2 bases at V and 6 bases at J, leaving 9 bases unmatched. The germline CDR1 and CDR2 sequences are SGHVS and FNYEAQ. The CDR3 nucleotides read TGTGCCAGCAGCTTACGCTTGGCGGGAGGATCCGAGCAGTACTTC. Its translation is CASSLRLAGGSEQYF.

This sequence joins TRBV5-5 and TRBJ2-7; D is perhaps TRBD2 (6 bases). This CDR3 is 14 amino acids long. The ends were cut back, 4 bases at V and 7 bases at J, with 18 bases in the middle. CDR1 and CDR2 from the germline V gene are SGHKS and YYEKEE (reference sequence). For the CDR3, the DNA is TGTGCCAGCAGCCCCTACTCGACGGGGGAAGAGCAGTACTTC. Encoded protein: CASSPYSTGEEQYF.

J is TRBJ2-7 and V is TRBV28, with 9 bases that match TRBD2. Germline V CDR1 and CDR2: MDHEN, SYDVKM. V gave up 8 bases and J gave up 6 bases; unmatched junction bases: 8. The CDR3 sequence is 13 residues long. The CDR3 loop reads CASLGTSKLEQYF. The CDR3 DNA follows: TGTGCCAGCCTCGGGACTAGCAAACTCGAGCAGTACTTC.

This chain uses TRBV19 with TRBJ2-4, with D perhaps matching TRBD1 (6 bases). The CDR3 length is 14 residues. V was clipped by 5 bases and J by 0 bases, with 8 bases between them. The germline gives CDR1 LNHDA, CDR2 SQIVND (reference sequence). The CDR3 DNA follows: TGTGCCAGTAGTCCACAGGGAGCCAAAAACATTCAGTACTTC. It translates to CASSPQGAKNIQYF.

The J gene is TRBJ1-1, the V gene TRBV28; D remains unclear. Trimming took 2 bases from V and 1 from J, leaving 5 bases between them. Germline V CDR1 and CDR2: MDHEN, SYDVKM. The CDR3 sequence is 13 residues long. The CDR3 DNA reads as TGTGCCAGCAGTTTACTTCGGAACACTGAAGCTTTCTTT. This encodes CASSLLRNTEAFF.

This chain uses TRBV10-3 with TRBJ2-7; 9 bases line up with TRBD2. The J segment lost 4 bases and the V segment lost 3 bases, leaving 4 bases of the junction unmatched. The CDR3 has 14 residues. The V gene's germline CDR1 is ENHRY and CDR2 SYGVKD. The CDR3: CAISDSGSRYEQYF. The CDR3 DNA is TGTGCCATCAGTGATAGCGGGAGTAGGTACGAGCAGTACTTC.

The genes are TRBV30 and TRBJ2-3, with D hard to call. The germline CDR1 and CDR2 sequences are GTSNPN and SVGIG (reference sequence). The V end was cut by 1 base, the J end by 4 bases, with 12 bases between. This CDR3 contains 14 residues. The DNA of the CDR3 is TGTGCCTGGAGTGGGGATAGAGCGTCAGATACGCAGTATTTT. It codes for CAWSGDRASDTQYF. The full variable domain, rest sourced from reference TRBV30 and TRBJ2-3, is SQTIHQWPATLVQPVGSPLSLECTVEGTSNPNLYWYRQAAGRGLQLLFYSVGIGQISSEVPQNLSASRPQDRQFILSSKKLLLSDSGFYLCAWSGDRASDTQYFGPGTRLTVL.

The genes are TRBV9 and TRBJ2-2; 9 bases are a match to TRBD2. The CDR3 loop spans 14 amino acids. The V and J ends lost 4 bases and 6 bases, in that order; junction bases with no gene match: 4. From germline, CDR1 is SGDLS and CDR2 YYNGEE. DNA for the CDR3: TGTGCCAGCAGCATAGCGGGAGAAGCCGGGGAGCTGTTTTTT. Translating gives CASSIAGEAGELFF.

This clone was recorded only once. The rearrangement uses TRBV18 and TRBJ1-4; D gene unclear. The germline V gene has CDR1 KGHSH and CDR2 LQKENI. The CDR3 length is 13 residues. The V and J ends lost 0 bases and 8 bases respectively, with 7 bases between them. The CDR3 loop is CASSPPVAEKLFF. Here the CDR3 DNA reads TGTGCCAGCTCACCACCGGTCGCAGAAAAACTGTTTTTT.

CDR3 nucleotide sequence: TGTGCCAGCATCCCCAGAGCGGGAGGGCCCTACGAGCAGTACTTC. It is translated as CASIPRAGGPYEQYF. The rearrangement uses TRBV2 and TRBJ2-7; 10 bases are a match to TRBD2. CDR3 size: 15 residues. The V gene end was trimmed by 7 bases and the J gene end by 2 bases; junction bases not matched to a gene: 8. The germline gives CDR1 SNHLY, CDR2 FYNNEI.

The chain links TRBV9 to TRBJ2-4; D is tentatively TRBD1 or TRBD2 (5 bases each). Trimming removed 3 bases from V and 3 bases from J, with 10 bases in between. This CDR3 has 14 amino acids. Germline values: CDR1 SGDLS, CDR2 YYNGEE. As DNA, the CDR3 is TGTGCCAGCAGCGGGGGACCGAGCAAAAACATTCAGTACTTC. Translation: CASSGGPSKNIQYF.

This sequence joins TRBV25-1 and TRBJ1-4; D call uncertain. The V gene lost 3 bases and the J gene lost 3 bases, with 11 bases spanning the gap. The CDR3 has 15 amino acids. Germline V gene lookup returns CDR1 MGHDK and CDR2 SYGVNS. This chain's CDR3 is CASSDMHGPNEKLFF. The DNA of the CDR3 is TGTGCCAGCAGTGATATGCACGGACCTAATGAAAAACTGTTTTTT.

This chain connects TRBV28 to TRBJ2-7, with 7 bases aligning to TRBD1. Germline V gives CDR1 MDHEN, CDR2 SYDVKM. V dropped 5 bases and J dropped 4; count of bases not matched to a gene: 11. This CDR3 spans 15 amino acids. The CDR3 bases are TGTGCCAGCAGTCCACCGGACAGGTTCCGGTACGAGCAGTACTTC. Protein: CASSPPDRFRYEQYF.

In this sample, this clone turned up once. V usage is TRBV18 and J usage is TRBJ2-7, with a weak D call TRBD1 (6 bases). CDR3 length: 14 residues. V lost 2 bases to trimming and J lost 4 bases, with 12 bases between them. Looked up from germline, CDR1 is KGHSH and CDR2 is LQKENI. DNA for the CDR3: TGTGCCAGCTCACCAGGGGGCACAGGGTACGAGCAGTACTTC. The encoded protein is CASSPGGTGYEQYF.

DNA for the CDR3: TGTGCCAGCAGTTACTCGCCACAGTTTATCCAAGAGACCCAGTACTTC. It codes for CASSYSPQFIQETQYF. The chain is built from TRBV6-5 and TRBJ2-5; D is unresolved. This CDR3 is built from 16 residues. Trimming pared 0 bases from V and 1 base from J, leaving 12 bases between. Germline V gene sequence: CDR1 MNHEY, CDR2 SVGAGI.

J is TRBJ1-2 and V is TRBV5-6; the D is unclear. V was clipped by 4 bases and J by 4 bases, with 11 bases between them. This CDR3 comprises 13 residues. Germline-derived CDR1 and CDR2 are SGHDT and YYEEEE. CDR3 loop: CASSPTRTYGYTF. CDR3 DNA sequence: TGTGCCAGCAGCCCGACACGCACCTATGGCTACACCTTC.

This clone has only a few counts. This chain connects TRBV11-2 to TRBJ2-7; 9 bases line up with TRBD1. V dropped 6 bases and J dropped 3; count of bases not matched to a gene: 12. The germline V gene encodes CDR1 SGHAT and CDR2 FQNNGV. CDR3 size: 16 residues. In nucleotides, the CDR3 is TGTGCCAGCAGTCCGCTTAACCGGGACAGGGACTACGAGCAGTACTTC. Residues: CASSPLNRDRDYEQYF.

J is TRBJ2-5 and V is TRBV5-5; 8 nucleotides agree with TRBD1. Germline V gene lookup returns CDR1 SGHKS and CDR2 YYEKEE (reference sequence). V shed 2 bases and J 2 bases; nucleotides not matched to a gene: 2. This CDR3 has 14 residues. CDR3 nucleotides: TGTGCCAGCAGCTTCGGGGACAGGCAAGAGACCCAGTACTTC. It is translated as CASSFGDRQETQYF.

The rearrangement uses TRBV14 and TRBJ2-3, with TRBD2 matching 7 bases. Germline CDR1 SGHDN, CDR2 FVKESK. J was trimmed by 3 bases and V by 1 base; bases with no gene match: 4. This CDR3 comprises 15 residues. In DNA form, the CDR3 reads TGTGCCAGCAGCCAAGGCGGGAGATTGACAGATACGCAGTATTTT. Its translation is CASSQGGRLTDTQYF. The complete variable domain, with remaining parts taken from reference TRBV14 and TRBJ2-3, reads EAGVTQFPSHSVIEKGQTVTLRCDPISGHDNLYWYRRVMGKEIKFLLHFVKESKQDESGMPNNRFLAERTGGTYSTLKVQPAELEDSGVYFCASSQGGRLTDTQYFGPGTRLTVL.

The J gene is TRBJ2-5, the V gene TRBV27; D possibly corresponds to TRBD1 (6 bases). Trimming took off 5 bases at V and 0 bases at J, with 13 bases between the two ends. The germline gives CDR1 MNHEY, CDR2 SMNVEV (reference sequence). The CDR3 has 15 residues. The CDR3 DNA follows: TGTGCCAGCAGTACCAGAACAGGGTACCAAGAGACCCAGTACTTC. Amino acid sequence: CASSTRTGYQETQYF.

This clone has more than one count but fewer than ten. J is TRBJ2-1 and V is TRBV25-1; no clear D. CDR1 and CDR2 (germline): MGHDK, SYGVNS. This CDR3 is 11 amino acids long. With 3 bases removed from V and 4 bases from J, the gap between germline ends came to 1 base. CDR3 sequence (DNA): TGTGCCAGCAGTGAGTACAATGAGCAGTTCTTC. Encoded protein: CASSEYNEQFF.

The chain has TRBV19 and TRBJ1-1; unclear D gene. Trimming took off 4 bases at V and 6 bases at J, with 9 bases between the two ends. Germline V gene data show CDR1 as LNHDA and CDR2 as SQIVND (reference sequence). This CDR3 is built from 12 residues. CDR3 coding DNA: TGTGCCAGTAGTAATCAGGTTCCTGAAGCTTTCTTT. Translating gives CASSNQVPEAFF.

The rearrangement links TRBV14 to TRBJ2-5; a weak D match, TRBD1 (6 bases). This CDR3 spans 13 amino acids. V lost 7 bases, J lost 1 base, and 10 bases lay in between. Germline V gives CDR1 SGHDN, CDR2 FVKESK. CDR3 in amino acids: CASNRQVQETQYF. For the CDR3, the DNA is TGTGCCAGCAACCGACAGGTCCAAGAGACCCAGTACTTC.

The chain couples TRBV9 to TRBJ1-2, with D perhaps matching TRBD1 (6 bases). Looked up from germline, CDR1 is SGDLS and CDR2 is YYNGEE. The CDR3 contains 18 residues. V was trimmed by 0 bases and J by 4 bases, leaving 22 bases between them. In DNA form, the CDR3 reads TGTGCCAGCAGCGTAGCAGGGAATTCGGACAGCAACTTCTATGGCTACACCTTC. This gives the protein CASSVAGNSDSNFYGYTF.

The V and J genes are TRBV19 and TRBJ2-7, with D tentatively TRBD1 (6 bases). Germline loops: CDR1 LNHDA, CDR2 SQIVND (reference sequence). This CDR3 has 13 residues. V lost 7 bases and J 7 bases, leaving 17 bases between the germline ends. DNA for the CDR3: TGTGCCAGTACCAGAACAGGGAACGGGGAGCAGTACTTC. Its protein product is CASTRTGNGEQYF.

The gene calls are TRBV18 and TRBJ2-3; D unclear. CDR1 KGHSH and CDR2 LQKENI come from the germline V gene. The CDR3 contains 12 residues. The V end was cut by 2 bases, the J end by 3 bases, with 3 bases between. CDR3 nucleotide sequence: TGTGCCAGCTCACCAGGAACAGATACGCAGTATTTT. It is translated as CASSPGTDTQYF. The whole variable domain, filled in from reference TRBV18 and TRBJ2-3, reads NAGVMQNPRHLVRRRGQEARLRCSPMKGHSHVYWYRQLPEEGLKFMVYLQKENIIDESGMPKERFSAEFPKEGPSILRIQQVVRGDSAAYFCASSPGTDTQYFGPGTRLTVL.